This is a list of T cell receptor beta chains from one sample in a study of T cells in Graves' hyperthyroidism and ophthalmopathy. TCRdb processed the multiplex PCR reads anew with MiXCR; each CDR3 protein has one entry. In the table there are 480,000 or so distinct CDR3 sequences, under 15% of which are singletons. Sequenced sample: blood. The origin of the receptors is a woman under 30 with Graves' hyperthyroidism. Both conserved end residues are part of each CDR3. D genes are given only for firm matches. The listing skips clone size in some rows; elsewhere it reads once, few, many or a size class.

J gene: TRBJ2-1; V gene: TRBV28; D gene: .; clone size: many; CDR3 DNA: TGTGCCAGCAACCTAATTGAGGGGGGCAATGAGCAGTTCTTC; CDR3 protein: CASNLIEGGNEQFF
J gene: TRBJ2-5; V gene: TRBV11-3; D gene: TRBD2; clone size: many; CDR3 DNA: TGTGCCAGCAGCTTAGGGCAAGCGGGAGGAGAGACCCAGTACTTC; CDR3 protein: CASSLGQAGGETQYF
J gene: TRBJ1-5; V gene: TRBV12-3/TRBV12-4; D gene: TRBD1; clone size: many; CDR3 DNA: TGTGCCAGCAGTTACACAGGGGGCCGGCAGCCCCAGCATTTT; CDR3 protein: CASSYTGGRQPQHF
J gene: TRBJ2-7; V gene: TRBV29-1; D gene: TRBD1; clone size: many; CDR3 DNA: TGCAGCCCCCGGGACAGGGACTACGAGCAGTACTTC; CDR3 protein: CSPRDRDYEQYF
J gene: TRBJ1-2; V gene: TRBV27; D gene: .; clone size: .; CDR3 DNA: TGTGCCAGCAGTCGCTCCGGGATTAACTATGGCTACACCTTC; CDR3 protein: CASSRSGINYGYTF
J gene: TRBJ2-3; V gene: TRBV11-2; D gene: .; clone size: many; CDR3 DNA: TGTGCCAGCAGCTTAGCCGTACGAGGAGATACGCAGTATTTT; CDR3 protein: CASSLAVRGDTQYF
J gene: TRBJ2-1; V gene: TRBV24-1; D gene: TRBD1; clone size: .; CDR3 DNA: TGTGCCACCAGTGAAACCGGGACAGGACAGTTCTTC; CDR3 protein: CATSETGTGQFF
J gene: TRBJ2-7; V gene: TRBV14; D gene: .; clone size: many; CDR3 DNA: TGTGCCAGCAGCCAACGCGGCTTGCTCTACGAGCAGTACTTC; CDR3 protein: CASSQRGLLYEQYF
J gene: TRBJ2-5; V gene: TRBV7-9; D gene: TRBD2; clone size: few; CDR3 DNA: TGTGCCAGCAGCTTAGATTGGACTAGCGGGAGGATCGAACCGGAGACCCAGTACTTC; CDR3 protein: CASSLDWTSGRIEPETQYF
J gene: TRBJ1-4; V gene: TRBV12-3/TRBV12-4; D gene: .; clone size: .; CDR3 DNA: TGTGCCAGCAGTTCCCAACTGCGGGAAAAACTGTTTTTT; CDR3 protein: CASSSQLREKLFF
J gene: TRBJ2-1; V gene: TRBV19; D gene: TRBD2; clone size: .; CDR3 DNA: TGTGCCTCAACACGGACTAGCGGGAGTCATGAGCAGCTCTTC; CDR3 protein: CASTRTSGSHEQLF
J gene: TRBJ2-1; V gene: TRBV10-3; D gene: .; clone size: few; CDR3 DNA: TGTGCCATCAGTGACCCCAGAGGAGGTAACTCCTACAATGAGCAGTTCTTC; CDR3 protein: CAISDPRGGNSYNEQFF
J gene: TRBJ2-3; V gene: TRBV5-5; D gene: TRBD2; clone size: few; CDR3 DNA: TGTGCCAGTAAGCTTAGCGGGAGGCGGGAGGATACGCAGTATTTT; CDR3 protein: CASKLSGRREDTQYF
J gene: TRBJ2-7; V gene: TRBV30; D gene: .; clone size: many; CDR3 DNA: TGTGCCTGGAAGGGGGGGAGAGCTGAGCAGTACTTC; CDR3 protein: CAWKGGRAEQYF
J gene: TRBJ2-1; V gene: TRBV20-1; D gene: TRBD2; clone size: .; CDR3 DNA: TGCAGTGCTAGAGATGGCGTGTGGACTAGCGGGAGGGCAGAGTATTACAATGAGCAGTTCTTC; CDR3 protein: CSARDGVWTSGRAEYYNEQFF
J gene: TRBJ1-2; V gene: TRBV14; D gene: TRBD1; clone size: many; CDR3 DNA: TGTGCCAGCAGTCCGTCCCGGGACAGGGGTCGGACCTATGGCTACACCTTC; CDR3 protein: CASSPSRDRGRTYGYTF
J gene: TRBJ2-7; V gene: TRBV12-3/TRBV12-4; D gene: TRBD1; clone size: .; CDR3 DNA: TGTGCCAGCACCGGGACAGGGAACTACGAGCAGTACTTC; CDR3 protein: CASTGTGNYEQYF
J gene: TRBJ2-4; V gene: TRBV18; D gene: .; clone size: .; CDR3 DNA: TGTGCCAGCTCACCCCCCGGTATGGGAGCCAAAAACATTCAGTACTTC; CDR3 protein: CASSPPGMGAKNIQYF
J gene: TRBJ2-7; V gene: TRBV20-1; D gene: .; clone size: .; CDR3 DNA: TGCAGTGCTAGAGATAGGCAGAAGACCTACGAGCAGTACTTC; CDR3 protein: CSARDRQKTYEQYF
J gene: TRBJ2-7; V gene: TRBV13; D gene: .; clone size: few; CDR3 DNA: TGTGCCAGCAGCTTAGGGAGGGGGGGGCGATACGAGCAGTACTTC; CDR3 protein: CASSLGRGGRYEQYF
J gene: TRBJ1-4; V gene: TRBV6-1; D gene: .; clone size: many; CDR3 DNA: TGTGCCAGCAGTGAAGGGACAGCCGAAAAACTGTTTTTT; CDR3 protein: CASSEGTAEKLFF
J gene: TRBJ1-4; V gene: TRBV29-1; D gene: TRBD1; clone size: .; CDR3 DNA: TGCAGCGTGCTCCCTGGGGACAGTAATGAAAAACTGTTTTTT; CDR3 protein: CSVLPGDSNEKLFF
J gene: TRBJ1-4; V gene: TRBV6-1; D gene: TRBD1; clone size: few; CDR3 DNA: TGTGCCAGCAGTCCCTTGGACAGGGGCCTTGAAAAACTGTTTTTT; CDR3 protein: CASSPLDRGLEKLFF
J gene: TRBJ1-2; V gene: TRBV12-3/TRBV12-4; D gene: .; clone size: many; CDR3 DNA: TGTGCCAGCAGTTTGAGGGTTCTACTCTATTCTAACTATGGCTACACCTTC; CDR3 protein: CASSLRVLLYSNYGYTF
J gene: TRBJ2-1; V gene: TRBV28; D gene: .; clone size: .; CDR3 DNA: TGTGCCAGCAGTTTACCAGGGTACAATGAGCAGTTCTTC; CDR3 protein: CASSLPGYNEQFF
J gene: TRBJ2-2; V gene: TRBV11-2; D gene: .; clone size: many; CDR3 DNA: TGTGCCAGCAGCTCCGTGTACTACACCGGGGAGCTGTTTTTT; CDR3 protein: CASSSVYYTGELFF
J gene: TRBJ1-4; V gene: TRBV12-5; D gene: .; clone size: many; CDR3 DNA: TGTGCTAGTGGTTTTGGGGGCGTTAATGAAAAACTGTTTTTT; CDR3 protein: CASGFGGVNEKLFF
J gene: TRBJ1-1; V gene: TRBV24-1; D gene: .; clone size: many; CDR3 DNA: TGTGCCACCAGTCCTGGGTCCGCTGAAGCTTTCTTT; CDR3 protein: CATSPGSAEAFF
J gene: TRBJ2-5; V gene: TRBV19; D gene: .; clone size: few; CDR3 DNA: TGTGCCAGTAGAAAAACAGTTGGGGGAGAGACCCAGTACTTC; CDR3 protein: CASRKTVGGETQYF
J gene: TRBJ1-1; V gene: TRBV20-1; D gene: .; clone size: .; CDR3 DNA: TGCAGTGCTAGAATCCGGGCCCTGGGCACTGAAGCTTTCTTT; CDR3 protein: CSARIRALGTEAFF
J gene: TRBJ1-5; V gene: TRBV6-1; D gene: .; clone size: .; CDR3 DNA: TGTGCCAGCAGAAGGGGATGGGGCAATCAGCCCCAGCATTTT; CDR3 protein: CASRRGWGNQPQHF
J gene: TRBJ2-7; V gene: TRBV12-3/TRBV12-4; D gene: .; clone size: many; CDR3 DNA: TGTGCCAGCAGGGAAACACTTGGCTACGAGCAGTACTTC; CDR3 protein: CASRETLGYEQYF
J gene: TRBJ2-4; V gene: TRBV2; D gene: .; clone size: many; CDR3 DNA: TGTGCCAGCAGCGTAAATCCCGATCTCGATTTGTTGGACATTCAGTACTTC; CDR3 protein: CASSVNPDLDLLDIQYF
J gene: TRBJ2-1; V gene: TRBV6-1; D gene: .; clone size: .; CDR3 DNA: TGTGCCAGCAGCCCCGGACACTACAATGAGCAGTTCTTC; CDR3 protein: CASSPGHYNEQFF
J gene: TRBJ2-2; V gene: TRBV6-5; D gene: TRBD2; clone size: once; CDR3 DNA: TGTGCCAGCAGTTACCCTAGCGGGAGGGACGCGAACATCGGGGAGCTGTTTTTT; CDR3 protein: CASSYPSGRDANIGELFF
J gene: TRBJ2-7; V gene: TRBV13; D gene: .; clone size: many; CDR3 DNA: TGTGCCAGCAGCTTCGGTAAATCCTACGAGCAGTACTTC; CDR3 protein: CASSFGKSYEQYF
J gene: TRBJ2-5; V gene: TRBV30; D gene: .; clone size: many; CDR3 DNA: TGTGCCTGGAGTGTAGGATGGGGCCAAGAGACCCAGTACTTC; CDR3 protein: CAWSVGWGQETQYF
J gene: TRBJ1-1; V gene: TRBV11-2; D gene: TRBD1; clone size: many; CDR3 DNA: TGTGCCAGCAGCCCCCAAAGAACAGGGGTGAACACTGAAGCTTTCTTT; CDR3 protein: CASSPQRTGVNTEAFF
J gene: TRBJ1-5; V gene: TRBV12-3/TRBV12-4; D gene: TRBD1; clone size: many; CDR3 DNA: TGTGCCAGCAGGCCGGGACAGCGAGGCGGTAGCAATCAGCCCCAGCATTTT; CDR3 protein: CASRPGQRGGSNQPQHF
J gene: TRBJ1-1; V gene: TRBV27; D gene: TRBD1; clone size: many; CDR3 DNA: TGTGCCAGCAGTCCCACCAAACAGACAGGGGATATGAACACTGAAGCTTTCTTT; CDR3 protein: CASSPTKQTGDMNTEAFF
J gene: TRBJ1-1; V gene: TRBV7-9; D gene: .; clone size: many; CDR3 DNA: TGTGCCAGCAGCTTAGGGGGTGCGGGTACTGAAGCTTTCTTT; CDR3 protein: CASSLGGAGTEAFF
J gene: TRBJ2-5; V gene: TRBV30; D gene: TRBD2; clone size: .; CDR3 DNA: TGTGCCTGGAGCAGACTAGCGGGAGAGACCCAGTACTTC; CDR3 protein: CAWSRLAGETQYF
J gene: TRBJ2-3; V gene: TRBV7-9; D gene: .; clone size: many; CDR3 DNA: TGTGCCAGCAGGTCCTCCTCTTCTAGCACAGATACGCAGTATTTT; CDR3 protein: CASRSSSSSTDTQYF
J gene: TRBJ2-1; V gene: TRBV14; D gene: TRBD2; clone size: .; CDR3 DNA: TGTGCCAGCAGCTTCACTAGCGGGGTTTACAATGAGCAGTTCTTC; CDR3 protein: CASSFTSGVYNEQFF
J gene: TRBJ1-6; V gene: TRBV2; D gene: TRBD1; clone size: few; CDR3 DNA: TGTGCCAGGGGGACAGTCAATTCACCCCTCCACTTT; CDR3 protein: CARGTVNSPLHF
J gene: TRBJ2-7; V gene: TRBV7-9; D gene: TRBD1; clone size: many; CDR3 DNA: TGTGCCAGCAGGTCGACAGGGACCTCCTACGAGCAGTACTTC; CDR3 protein: CASRSTGTSYEQYF
J gene: TRBJ1-1; V gene: TRBV3-1; D gene: .; clone size: many; CDR3 DNA: TGTGCCAGCAGCCAAGGAGGGTTGGGGAACACTGAAGCTTTCTTT; CDR3 protein: CASSQGGLGNTEAFF
J gene: TRBJ2-3; V gene: TRBV12-5; D gene: TRBD2; clone size: many; CDR3 DNA: TGTGCTAGTGGTTTGGTACTTCTTCTAGCGGGAGGGGTTACCACAGATACGCAGTATTTT; CDR3 protein: CASGLVLLLAGGVTTDTQYF
J gene: TRBJ1-1; V gene: TRBV11-2; D gene: .; clone size: many; CDR3 DNA: TGTGCCAGCAGCCCTATCCCGGGGGGAAGTATGGGCACTGAAGCTTTCTTT; CDR3 protein: CASSPIPGGSMGTEAFF
J gene: TRBJ1-1; V gene: TRBV6-6; D gene: .; clone size: .; CDR3 DNA: TGTGCCAGCAGTTACTCGAGCGCTGTAGGGGGCACTGAAGCTTTCTTT; CDR3 protein: CASSYSSAVGGTEAFF
J gene: TRBJ2-2; V gene: TRBV6-1; D gene: TRBD2; clone size: few; CDR3 DNA: TGTGCCAGCACTTCGACTAGCGGGAGGGCCGGGGAGCTGTTTTTT; CDR3 protein: CASTSTSGRAGELFF
J gene: TRBJ1-5; V gene: TRBV12-3/TRBV12-4; D gene: .; clone size: once; CDR3 DNA: TGTGCCAGCAGTTTAGTACAGGGTGGAAATCAGCCCCGGCATTTT; CDR3 protein: CASSLVQGGNQPRHF
J gene: TRBJ1-2; V gene: TRBV12-3/TRBV12-4; D gene: .; clone size: many; CDR3 DNA: TGTGCCAGCAGAACAGGTGCTAACTATGGCTACACCTTC; CDR3 protein: CASRTGANYGYTF
J gene: TRBJ2-3; V gene: TRBV6-1; D gene: .; clone size: few; CDR3 DNA: TGTGCCAGCAGTGAGCAGGGGCGGGCAGATACGCAGTATTTT; CDR3 protein: CASSEQGRADTQYF
J gene: TRBJ2-3; V gene: TRBV2; D gene: .; clone size: few; CDR3 DNA: TGTGCCAGCAGGGGGGGCCTCCTTAATACGCAGTATTTT; CDR3 protein: CASRGGLLNTQYF
J gene: TRBJ1-5; V gene: TRBV12-5; D gene: .; clone size: .; CDR3 DNA: TGTGCTAGTGGTTTGGACGGGGCGGGTCAGCCCCAGCATTTT; CDR3 protein: CASGLDGAGQPQHF